This T cell receptor beta chain was sequenced during a study of tumour-infiltrating T cells in Burkitt lymphoma. CDR3 length: 15 residues. In germline, CDR1 is LNHDA, CDR2 SQIVND (reference sequence). The germline V and J ends were trimmed by 5 bases and 1 base, with 13 bases remaining between them. Data came from immunoSEQ multiplex PCR; TCRdb stores just in-frame clones and leaves some out. Of some 13,000 clones listed, more than 70% were seen once; the top ten hold 6% to 8%. The V and J genes are TRBV19 and TRBJ2-3, with D perhaps TRBD1 (5 bases). Sequenced material: tumor tissue. The receptor was isolated from a human donor with diffuse large B-cell lymphoma. This CDR3 reads CASSQGQGGTDTQYF. CDR3 sequence (DNA): TGTGCCAGTAGTCAGGGCCAGGGTGGCACAGATACGCAGTATTTT.